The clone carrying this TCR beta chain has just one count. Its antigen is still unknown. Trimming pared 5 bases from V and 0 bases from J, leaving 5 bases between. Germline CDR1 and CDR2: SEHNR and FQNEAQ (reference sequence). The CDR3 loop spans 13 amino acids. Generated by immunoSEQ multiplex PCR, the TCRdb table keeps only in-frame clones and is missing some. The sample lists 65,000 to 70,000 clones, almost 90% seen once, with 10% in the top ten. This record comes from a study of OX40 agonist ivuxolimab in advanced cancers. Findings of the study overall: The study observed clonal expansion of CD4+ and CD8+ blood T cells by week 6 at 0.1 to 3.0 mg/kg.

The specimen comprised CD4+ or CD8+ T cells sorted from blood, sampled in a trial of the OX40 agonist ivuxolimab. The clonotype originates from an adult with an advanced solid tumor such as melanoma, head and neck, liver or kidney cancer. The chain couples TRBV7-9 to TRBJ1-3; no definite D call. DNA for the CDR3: TGTGCCAGCAGCCTCTCCTCTGGAAACACCATATATTTT. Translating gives CASSLSSGNTIYF.